A single sample is the source of the 3 T cell receptor beta chains below, sequenced in a study of T cells in localized non-small cell lung cancer. Clones were sequenced by immunoSEQ multiplex PCR, and TCRdb holds only the in-frame ones, with some missing. The table shows about 92,000 clones, with roughly 90% occurring only once. The sequences come from PBMCs, collected before any cancer treatment. The receptors shown here come from a woman aged 35 to 70 with stage II squamous cell lung carcinoma.

This chain links TRBV5-1 with TRBJ1-5; 7 positions match TRBD1. V lost 0 bases to trimming and J lost 6 bases; unmatched junction nucleotides: 6. CDR1 and CDR2 from the germline V gene are SGHRS and YFSETQ. This CDR3 spans 15 amino acids. This chain's CDR3 is CASSLGQGRGQPQHF. In DNA form, the CDR3 reads TGCGCCAGCAGCTTGGGACAGGGAAGGGGTCAGCCCCAGCATTTT.

V is TRBV7-8 and J is TRBJ2-1, with TRBD2 as a possible D gene (5 bases). V was shortened by 8 bases and J by 6 bases, with 8 bases between the two germline ends. The CDR3 is 11 amino acids. The germline CDR1 and CDR2 sequences are SGHVS and FQNEAQ. The CDR3 protein is CASSGGNEQFF. The CDR3 nucleotides read TGTGCCAGCTCCGGAGGCAATGAGCAGTTCTTC. The whole variable domain, filled in from reference TRBV7-8 and TRBJ2-1, reads GAGVSQSPRYKVAKRGQDVALRCDPISGHVSLFWYQQALGQGPEFLTYFQNEAQLDKSGLPSDRFFAERPEGSVSTLKIQRTQQEDSAVYLCASSGGNEQFFGPGTRLTVL.

This chain joins TRBV5-4 and TRBJ1-2; no clear D. V gave up 0 bases and J gave up 2 bases, with 5 bases separating them. This CDR3 contains 13 residues. The germline V gene has CDR1 SGHNT and CDR2 YYREEE (reference sequence). The CDR3 DNA reads as TGTGCCAGCAGCTTGGCAAGCAACTATGGCTACACCTTC. This encodes CASSLASNYGYTF.